This T cell receptor (beta chain) comes out of a study of T cells in Graves' hyperthyroidism and ophthalmopathy. At the level of the study: Peripheral blood was acquired at first diagnosis, ahead of any therapy whatsoever.

Study-level points and caveats: Ophthalmopathy, which appeared later, was predicted by the model a median about 6 months before onset. Using 13 V-J features, a model discriminated ophthalmopathy from stable hyperthyroidism.

The CDR3 has 17 amino acids. Trimming at V came to 4 bases and at J to 3 bases, leaving 3 bases not matched to a gene. The germline V gene encodes CDR1 KGHDR and CDR2 SFDVKD. The CDR3 regions of TCR beta were amplified from RNA transcripts. HTBI primers were employed in a first-round RT-PCR of the TCR CDR3. TCRdb processed the multiplex PCR reads anew with MiXCR; each CDR3 protein has one entry. The sample lists under 400,000 distinct CDR3 sequences; roughly 15% were seen once. A note on this clonotype: Its antigen is currently unknown.

The PBMCs had their origin in approximately 10 ml of fresh peripheral blood. The TCR was taken from a woman in her fifties or sixties with Graves' ophthalmopathy. The specimen was blood. V gene TRBV24-1 combines with J gene TRBJ2-2; TRBD2 matches 14 bases. DNA of the CDR3: TGTGCCACCAGTGACCTGGGACTAGCGGGAGACACCGGGGAGCTGTTTTTT. Its protein product is CATSDLGLAGDTGELFF.